These T cell receptor beta chains were read from a single sample in a study of T cells in tuberculosis. Profiling relied on immunoSEQ multiplex PCR, and the TCRdb table lists in-frame clones only, not all of them. Among tens of thousands of clones listed, 90% to 95% were seen once. The input for sequencing was PBMCs, taken at tuberculosis diagnosis. The origin of the receptors is an adult with tuberculosis. Some clones in this sample may be carry-over from other donors' samples. Each CDR3 is given with its conserved first and last residue. Fields, in order: D gene, V gene, clone size, J gene, CDR3 DNA, CDR3 protein. A D gene is named only where the DNA matches it firmly. A row's size may be missing; if present it is once, few, many or a size class.

D gene: .; V gene: TRBV9; clone size: .; J gene: TRBJ1-4; CDR3 DNA: TGTGCCAGCAGCACTACGCCAACTAATGAAAAACTGTTTTTT; CDR3 protein: CASSTTPTNEKLFF
D gene: TRBD1; V gene: TRBV15; clone size: .; J gene: TRBJ2-2; CDR3 DNA: TGTGCCACCAGCAGAGGGGGACAGGGTTACACCGGGGAGCTGTTTTTT; CDR3 protein: CATSRGGQGYTGELFF
D gene: .; V gene: TRBV5-1; clone size: .; J gene: TRBJ2-7; CDR3 DNA: TGCGCCAGCAGCCTGGGGCCCATCTACGAGCAGTACTTC; CDR3 protein: CASSLGPIYEQYF
D gene: .; V gene: TRBV5-1; clone size: .; J gene: TRBJ1-3; CDR3 DNA: TGCGCCAGTAAAATCAGGGATTTCCCCCCACCTGAATTGAGAAACACCATATATTTT; CDR3 protein: CASKIRDFPPPELRNTIYF
D gene: .; V gene: TRBV5-6; clone size: .; J gene: TRBJ1-4; CDR3 DNA: TGTGCCAGCAGTAGGACTCTTAATGAAAAACTGTTTTTT; CDR3 protein: CASSRTLNEKLFF
D gene: TRBD1; V gene: TRBV5-6; clone size: .; J gene: TRBJ1-1; CDR3 DNA: TGTGCCAGCAGCTTGAGGGGGCCTCTAAACACTGAAGCTTTCTTT; CDR3 protein: CASSLRGPLNTEAFF
D gene: TRBD1; V gene: TRBV27; clone size: .; J gene: TRBJ1-1; CDR3 DNA: TGTGCCAGCAGTTTTTGGGACAGGGGTGAAGCTTTCTTT; CDR3 protein: CASSFWDRGEAFF
D gene: .; V gene: TRBV6-1; clone size: .; J gene: TRBJ1-1; CDR3 DNA: TGTGCCAGCCTGGGGGGGGGCGGTGGGGCTTTCTTT; CDR3 protein: CASLGGGGGAFF
D gene: TRBD1; V gene: TRBV18; clone size: .; J gene: TRBJ1-4; CDR3 DNA: TGTGCCAGCTCCCAGGGGGCAGGGAGCGAAAAACTGTTTTTT; CDR3 protein: CASSQGAGSEKLFF
D gene: TRBD2; V gene: TRBV6-5; clone size: .; J gene: TRBJ2-7; CDR3 DNA: TGTGCCACCACGATAGCGGGGGGGCTCCACGAGCAGTACTTC; CDR3 protein: CATTIAGGLHEQYF
D gene: TRBD1; V gene: TRBV5-1; clone size: .; J gene: TRBJ2-2; CDR3 DNA: TGCGCCAGCAGCCCGTACCCGGACAGGGGTGTTTCCGCCGGGGAGCTGTTTTTT; CDR3 protein: CASSPYPDRGVSAGELFF
D gene: .; V gene: TRBV6-5; clone size: .; J gene: TRBJ1-5; CDR3 DNA: TGTGCCAGCAGTTACTCGCCGGGACAGCCCCAGCATTTT; CDR3 protein: CASSYSPGQPQHF
D gene: .; V gene: TRBV10-2; clone size: .; J gene: TRBJ1-5; CDR3 DNA: TGCGCCAGCAGAGCCCATGCGCCGCAGGGGTTACGTCAGCCCCAGCATTTT; CDR3 protein: CASRAHAPQGLRQPQHF
D gene: TRBD1; V gene: TRBV19; clone size: .; J gene: TRBJ2-7; CDR3 DNA: TGTGCCAGTAGTACTCAGGGGGTCTCCTACGAGCAGTACTTC; CDR3 protein: CASSTQGVSYEQYF
D gene: .; V gene: TRBV14; clone size: .; J gene: TRBJ1-1; CDR3 DNA: TGTGCCAGCAGCCATGTGAGAGCTGAAGCTTTCTTT; CDR3 protein: CASSHVRAEAFF
D gene: .; V gene: TRBV5-1; clone size: .; J gene: TRBJ1-1; CDR3 DNA: TGCGCCAGCAGCTTACAGGGCTGGGACACTGAAGCTTTCTTT; CDR3 protein: CASSLQGWDTEAFF
D gene: TRBD1; V gene: TRBV18; clone size: .; J gene: TRBJ1-4; CDR3 DNA: TGTGCCAGCTCACTGGACAGGGGGCTAGGTGAAAAACTGTTTTTT; CDR3 protein: CASSLDRGLGEKLFF
D gene: TRBD1; V gene: TRBV5-5; clone size: .; J gene: TRBJ1-5; CDR3 DNA: TGTGCCAGCAGCGGGGACAGGCCTGTATTGGGCAATCAGCCCCAGCATTTT; CDR3 protein: CASSGDRPVLGNQPQHF
D gene: TRBD1; V gene: TRBV29-1; clone size: few; J gene: TRBJ1-1; CDR3 DNA: TGCAGCGTCTATTGGGCCCGACAGGGTACGGGGACTGAAGCTTTCTTT; CDR3 protein: CSVYWARQGTGTEAFF
D gene: .; V gene: TRBV6-4; clone size: .; J gene: TRBJ1-2; CDR3 DNA: TGTGCCACCAGACGGACAGTACGGGACTATGGCTACACCTTC; CDR3 protein: CATRRTVRDYGYTF
D gene: .; V gene: TRBV7-9; clone size: .; J gene: TRBJ1-5; CDR3 DNA: TGTGCCAGCAGCTCGGGCCGGGGACAAGGTGACGGCCCCCAGCATTTT; CDR3 protein: CASSSGRGQGDGPQHF
D gene: .; V gene: TRBV7-6; clone size: few; J gene: TRBJ1-5; CDR3 DNA: TGTGCCAGCAGCTTAGGACAGAGCGGCAATCAGCCCCAGCATTTT; CDR3 protein: CASSLGQSGNQPQHF
D gene: .; V gene: TRBV19; clone size: once; J gene: TRBJ2-1; CDR3 DNA: TGTGCCAGTAGCCCAGGGTCACCCTACAATGAGCAGTTCTTC; CDR3 protein: CASSPGSPYNEQFF
D gene: TRBD1; V gene: TRBV6-6; clone size: .; J gene: TRBJ1-4; CDR3 DNA: TGTGCCAGCAGACTACTAGGGTCAGGGGGGGAAAAACTGTTTTTT; CDR3 protein: CASRLLGSGGEKLFF
D gene: .; V gene: TRBV6-1; clone size: .; J gene: TRBJ2-2; CDR3 DNA: TGTGCCAGCAGTGAAATTCTTGACACCGGGGAGCTGTTTTTT; CDR3 protein: CASSEILDTGELFF
D gene: .; V gene: TRBV25-1; clone size: .; J gene: TRBJ2-2; CDR3 DNA: TGTGCCAGCAGTGAATATGAGGAACACGGGGAGCTGTTTTTT; CDR3 protein: CASSEYEEHGELFF
D gene: TRBD2; V gene: TRBV5-1; clone size: .; J gene: TRBJ2-1; CDR3 DNA: TGCGCCAGCAGCTTGGCGGCGGGGGGGGCTTTGCAATACAATGAGCAGTTCTTC; CDR3 protein: CASSLAAGGALQYNEQFF
D gene: .; V gene: TRBV7-9; clone size: .; J gene: TRBJ1-3; CDR3 DNA: TGTGCCAGCAGCTTCTACTTTGGACAATCCAGAAACACCATATATTTT; CDR3 protein: CASSFYFGQSRNTIYF